A single sample is the source of the 10 T cell receptor beta chains below, sequenced in a study of T cell responses to AZD1222 COVID-19 vaccine. TCRdb's copy holds only in-frame clones and misses some; the assay was immunoSEQ multiplex PCR. The table lists roughly 140,000 clones, more than 75% of them singletons, with approximately 3% in the top ten. The specimen comprised peripheral blood, sampled 28 days after the second AZD1222 dose. The receptor source for this set is an adult who received the AZD1222 COVID-19 vaccine.

This chain joins TRBV30 and TRBJ1-5; 7 positions match TRBD1. Per germline, CDR1 GTSNPN and CDR2 SVGIG (reference sequence). CDR3 size: 15 residues. V lost 1 base to trimming and J lost 4 bases; unmatched junction nucleotides: 7. The CDR3 sequence is CAWSELDRANQPQHF. The CDR3 region has the DNA TGTGCCTGGAGTGAATTAGACAGGGCTAATCAGCCCCAGCATTTT. Complete variable domain (other parts from reference TRBV30 and TRBJ1-5): SQTIHQWPATLVQPVGSPLSLECTVEGTSNPNLYWYRQAAGRGLQLLFYSVGIGQISSEVPQNLSASRPQDRQFILSSKKLLLSDSGFYLCAWSELDRANQPQHFGDGTRLSIL.

The J gene is TRBJ2-5, the V gene TRBV5-1; 10 positions match TRBD2. CDR3 length equals 16 residues. CDR1 and CDR2 (germline): SGHRS, YFSETQ. V gave up 3 bases and J gave up 4 bases; unmatched junction bases: 9. CDR3 sequence reads: CASSWAGLARVETQYF. The CDR3 coding sequence is TGCGCCAGCAGCTGGGCGGGACTAGCGAGGGTAGAGACCCAGTACTTC.

The chain recombines TRBV29-1 with TRBJ1-2; weak D call: TRBD1 (5 bases). Germline-derived CDR1 and CDR2 are SQVTM and ANQGSEA. The V and J ends lost 7 bases and 5 bases respectively, with 17 bases between them. This CDR3 has 13 residues. CDR3 in DNA: TGCAGCGCGTCGCGGGGGGGTCGTTATGGCTACACCTTC. It translates to CSASRGGRYGYTF.

The chain couples TRBV2 to TRBJ2-1; possible D gene TRBD2, 5 bases. The CDR3 is made up of 12 amino acids. V lost 6 bases and J 3 bases, leaving 6 bases between the germline ends. Germline V gives CDR1 SNHLY, CDR2 FYNNEI. This CDR3 reads CASSGNYNEQFF. CDR3 nucleotides: TGTGCCAGCAGCGGGAACTACAATGAGCAGTTCTTC.

The V call is TRBV28, the J call TRBJ2-1; D is perhaps TRBD2 (6 bases). The CDR3 runs to 16 residues. CDR1 MDHEN and CDR2 SYDVKM come from the germline V gene. Trimming removed 6 bases at V and 4 bases at J, with 19 bases between. The CDR3 nucleotides are TGTGCCAGCAGCAACCCTCGGGGGAAGGGGTACAATGAGCAGTTCTTC. Its protein product is CASSNPRGKGYNEQFF.

A single count supports this clone. The V and J genes are TRBV5-6 and TRBJ2-7; 10 positions match TRBD1. CDR1 is SGHDT and CDR2 is YYEEEE in the germline V gene. J gave up 5 bases and V 0 bases, and 2 bases lay outside the gene matches. The CDR3 runs 14 residues. CDR3 in amino acids: CASSLVGQGDEQYF. The DNA of the CDR3 is TGTGCCAGCAGCTTGGTAGGACAGGGGGACGAGCAGTACTTC. The entire variable domain, with the rest obtained from reference TRBV5-6 and TRBJ2-7, is as follows: DAGVTQSPTHLIKTRGQQVTLRCSPKSGHDTVSWYQQALGQGPQFIFQYYEEEERQRGNFPDRFSGHQFPNYSSELNVNALLLGDSALYLCASSLVGQGDEQYFGPGTRLTVT.

CDR3 bases: TGTGCCAGCTCAAGGGGTCCCCGTATGAACACTGAAGCTTTCTTT. It specifies CASSRGPRMNTEAFF. The V and J genes are TRBV18 and TRBJ1-1; perhaps TRBD1 as D (5 bases). The ends were cut back, 5 bases at V and 0 bases at J, with 13 bases in the middle. The CDR3 runs 15 residues. The germline gives CDR1 KGHSH, CDR2 LQKENI.

The V gene is TRBV9, the J gene TRBJ2-1; the D gene could be TRBD1 or TRBD2 (6 bases each). The CDR3 length is 13 residues. Germline CDR1 SGDLS, CDR2 YYNGEE. V was clipped by 3 bases and J by 8 bases, with 12 bases between them. For the CDR3, the DNA is TGTGCCAGCAGCGGGACAGCGGGCGATGAGCAGTTCTTC. Translated, it gives CASSGTAGDEQFF.

The genes are TRBV3-1 (or the pseudogene TRBV3-2) and TRBJ2-3; 8 bases map to TRBD2. Trimming at V came to 1 base and at J to 8 bases, leaving 8 bases not matched to a gene. Per the germline V gene, CDR1 is LGHDT and CDR2 is YNNKEL (reference sequence). The CDR3 spans 15 residues. The CDR3 region has the DNA TGTGCCAGCAGCCAAGGCCAGCGGGAGAGGAGTACGCAGTATTTT. It translates to CASSQGQRERSTQYF.

In DNA, the CDR3 is TGTGCCAGCAGTGAAGAGGGTAACACTGAAGCTTTCTTT. This translates into CASSEEGNTEAFF. J is TRBJ1-1 and V is TRBV2; no reliable D call. Trimming pared 1 base from V and 2 bases from J, leaving 5 bases between. This CDR3 region has 13 residues. The germline V gene has CDR1 SNHLY and CDR2 FYNNEI.